This T cell receptor (beta chain) was sequenced for a study of blood T cell repertoires in COVID-19. Study as a whole: T cells, B-cell-depleted T cells, or PBMCs supplied cDNA or gDNA.

Original analysis: Using reference gene primer amplification, nucleated cell counts were estimated. Clones were read by immunoSEQ multiplex PCR, and TCRdb kept only the in-frame ones, dropping some. That table supplies the V and J calls and clone size; D and trimming were determined from the DNA. The sample consists of some 150,000 clones, around 81% of them appearing once. The source is a human donor with acute or convalescent COVID-19. The donor label of this sample is uncertain. The specimen sequenced was peripheral blood.

The CDR3 here is CASSVYVGAFF. CDR3 coding DNA: TGTGCCAGCTCAGTCTACGTGGGCGCTTTCTTT. The V and J genes are TRBV11-2 and TRBJ1-1; D gene ambiguous. The CDR3 runs 11 residues. The V end lost 8 bases, the J end lost 11 bases, and 15 bases lay between the germline ends. The V gene's germline CDR1 is SGHAT and CDR2 FQNNGV.